This T cell receptor (beta chain) comes out of a study of T cell clones after liver transplantation. Study details: A pre-transplant mixed lymphocyte reaction with TCRbeta sequencing defined graft-donor-reactive clones followed in post-transplant blood.

Study-wide findings and caveats: Post-transplant, graft-donor-reactive CD4 TCRbeta sequences in blood dropped significantly in most of the 8 subjects. Graft donor-reactive T cells may have migrated into the graft rather than being deleted.

Libraries were prepared by immunoSEQ multiplex PCR; TCRdb keeps only in-frame clonotypes and omits some of them. The sample has 95,000 to 130,000 clones; about nine tenths are singletons. The CDR3 totals 15 residues. From germline, CDR1 is SEHNR and CDR2 FQNEAQ (reference sequence). V dropped 4 bases and J dropped 0; count of bases not matched to a gene: 4. As concerns this clone: Its target is unknown.

The clonotype was recovered from a human patient who received a liver transplant. The graft donor may be the source of some T cells. Source: CD4+ T cells from blood, taken 12 months after liver transplant. This chain links TRBV7-9 with TRBJ2-3, with 7 bases matching TRBD2. CDR3 DNA sequence: TGTGCCAGCAGCTCAAGCGGGAAAAGCACAGATACGCAGTATTTT. This sequence encodes CASSSSGKSTDTQYF.